The 31 T cell receptor beta chains below come from one sample, sequenced in a study of blood T cell repertoires in COVID-19. TCRdb's copy holds only in-frame clones and misses some; the assay was immunoSEQ multiplex PCR. This table holds 110,000 or so clones, around 80% found once. Sequencing was done on a sample of peripheral blood. These receptors came from a man in his forties or fifties with acute or convalescent COVID-19.

The J gene is TRBJ2-7, the V gene TRBV3-1 (or the pseudogene TRBV3-2); no firm D call. V was shortened by 0 bases and J by 1 base, with 7 bases between the two germline ends. Germline V CDR1 and CDR2: LGHDT, YNNKEL (reference sequence). The CDR3 runs 14 residues. Written as DNA, the CDR3 is TGTGCCAGCAGCCAAGATCTTTCGTCCTACGAGCAGTACTTC. Translation: CASSQDLSSYEQYF.

The chain has TRBV7-9 and TRBJ2-4, with 8 bases fitting TRBD1. There are 14 residues in the CDR3. After removal of 5 bases from V and 6 bases from J, the junction contained 6 bases not matched to a gene. Germline CDR1 SEHNR, CDR2 FQNEAQ (reference sequence). The CDR3 spells CASSPTGAGNIQYF. The DNA of the CDR3 is TGTGCCAGCAGCCCGACAGGGGCAGGAAACATTCAGTACTTC.

CDR3: CASSEREATYNEQFF. CDR3 nucleotide sequence: TGCGCCAGCTCAGAGCGGGAGGCTACCTACAATGAGCAGTTCTTC. This chain connects TRBV5-1 to TRBJ2-1; TRBD2 aligns across 9 bases. Trimming took 7 bases from V and 2 from J; bases not matched to a gene: 7. The germline gives CDR1 SGHRS, CDR2 YFSETQ. This CDR3 comprises 15 residues.

This chain joins TRBV9 and TRBJ2-1; D is possibly TRBD2 (7 bases). Germline V lookup: CDR1 SGDLS, CDR2 YYNGEE. V gave up 4 bases and J gave up 5 bases, with 19 bases separating them. This CDR3 contains 16 residues. CDR3 residues: CASSPRGRAHDNEQFF. The CDR3, as DNA: TGTGCCAGCAGCCCGAGGGGGAGGGCCCACGACAATGAGCAGTTCTTC.

The V and J genes are TRBV6-5 and TRBJ2-3, with 7 positions matching TRBD2. V was clipped by 6 bases and J by 4 bases; unmatched bases: 10. This CDR3 spans 15 amino acids. From germline, CDR1 is MNHEY and CDR2 SVGAGI. This chain's CDR3 is CASSKRGDNADTQYF. As DNA, the CDR3 is TGTGCCAGCAGCAAGCGGGGAGATAACGCAGATACGCAGTATTTT.

The chain carries TRBV19 and TRBJ2-1; 10 nucleotides match TRBD2. This CDR3 is built from 17 residues. Germline assignment: CDR1 LNHDA and CDR2 SQIVND (reference sequence). J gave up 12 bases and V 5 bases, and 19 bases lay outside the gene matches. CDR3 amino acids: CASSAITSGTAPLTQFF. The DNA for the CDR3 is TGTGCCAGTAGTGCCATCACTAGCGGGACGGCCCCGCTAACGCAGTTCTTC.

The chain recombines TRBV7-3 with TRBJ1-6, with TRBD1 identical over 7 bases. The CDR3 loop spans 14 amino acids. Trimming took 6 bases from V and 10 from J; bases not matched to a gene: 9. Germline CDR1 SGHTA, CDR2 FQGTGA. The chain's CDR3 is CASSTTGARSPLHF. CDR3 nucleotide sequence: TGTGCCAGCAGTACAACAGGGGCTCGGTCACCCCTCCACTTT.

This clone has more than one count but fewer than ten. This sequence joins TRBV5-4 and TRBJ1-2; D not resolved. V dropped 3 bases and J dropped 6 bases, with 12 bases sitting between them. The germline CDR1 and CDR2 sequences are SGHNT and YYREEE (reference sequence). This CDR3 contains 13 residues. The CDR3: CASSSVGRNGYTF. CDR3 nucleotides: TGTGCCAGCAGCTCCGTCGGGAGAAATGGCTACACCTTC.

This clone showed up just once. The chain combines TRBV5-6 with TRBJ2-1; TRBD2 agrees at 13 bases. Germline V gives CDR1 SGHDT, CDR2 YYEEEE. The J segment lost 2 bases and the V segment lost 0 bases, leaving 8 bases of the junction unmatched. The CDR3 loop spans 19 amino acids. CDR3 bases: TGTGCCAGCAGCTTGGCGGGGACTAGCGGGATGGCCGCCTACAATGAGCAGTTCTTC. The encoded protein is CASSLAGTSGMAAYNEQFF.

The rearrangement uses TRBV27 and TRBJ2-1; 7 nucleotides align to TRBD1. With 6 bases clipped from V and 4 bases from J, the junction kept 6 bases outside the gene matches. The CDR3 is made up of 14 amino acids. Germline CDR1 reads MNHEY; CDR2 reads SMNVEV (reference sequence). CDR3 bases: TGTGCCAGCAGCCAGACAGGGTATTACAATGAGCAGTTCTTC. Translation gives CASSQTGYYNEQFF.

The CDR3 region is CASSLGTSGGYWNEQFF. For the CDR3, the DNA is TGTGCCAGCAGCTTAGGTACTAGCGGGGGGTATTGGAATGAGCAGTTCTTC. The chain has TRBV11-2 and TRBJ2-1; the match to TRBD2 covers 12 bases. The germline CDR1 and CDR2 sequences are SGHAT and FQNNGV. With 1 base clipped from V and 7 bases from J, the junction kept 8 bases outside the gene matches. The CDR3 extends over 17 amino acids.

The V call is TRBV18, the J call TRBJ1-5; 10 bases map to TRBD1. Germline loops: CDR1 KGHSH, CDR2 LQKENI. Trimming cost V 6 bases and J 4 bases; bases outside gene matches: 6. The CDR3 runs 15 residues. CDR3 sequence reads: CASSRDRGLNQPQHF. DNA for the CDR3: TGTGCCAGCTCTCGGGACAGGGGCCTAAATCAGCCCCAGCATTTT.

The CDR3 coding sequence is TGTGCCAGCAGTTTGGGGACTAGCGGGGTGAACCAAGAGACCCAGTACTTC. Translation gives CASSLGTSGVNQETQYF. The V and J genes are TRBV27 and TRBJ2-5; 13 bases agree with TRBD2. Germline lookup yields CDR1 MNHEY and CDR2 SMNVEV (reference sequence). The CDR3 sequence is 17 residues long. The J segment lost 0 bases and the V segment lost 3 bases, leaving 4 bases of the junction unmatched.

V and J are TRBV5-6 and TRBJ1-4; 8 bases fit TRBD1. This CDR3 spans 14 amino acids. V lost 4 bases and J lost 8; bases outside the gene matches: 7. Per germline, CDR1 SGHDT and CDR2 YYEEEE. The CDR3 bases are TGTGCCAGCAGCATCGGACAGGGAGGGGAAAAACTGTTTTTT. Protein: CASSIGQGGEKLFF.

V gene TRBV9 combines with J gene TRBJ1-3; TRBD1 might be the D (6 bases). Germline V gene data show CDR1 as SGDLS and CDR2 as YYNGEE. The length of the CDR3 is 15 residues. Trimming cost V 5 bases and J 2 bases, with 14 bases left between them. This CDR3 is CASSRQADTGNTIYF. The CDR3 nucleotides are TGTGCCAGCAGTAGACAGGCGGACACTGGAAACACCATATATTTT.

The chain couples TRBV24-1 to TRBJ2-3, with TRBD2 as a possible D gene (6 bases). The CDR3 has 14 amino acids. Germline values: CDR1 KGHDR, CDR2 SFDVKD. V lost 9 bases to trimming and J lost 1 base, with 13 bases between them. For the CDR3, the DNA is TGTGCCACCTCTGCGGGGTCTGGCACAGATACGCAGTATTTT. Its translation: CATSAGSGTDTQYF.

The chain uses TRBV6-1 and TRBJ2-1, with D possibly matching TRBD1 (5 bases). Germline V gives CDR1 MNHNS, CDR2 SASEGT. There are 15 residues in the CDR3. V lost 2 bases and J lost 0, with 8 bases in between. The CDR3 DNA reads TGTGCCAGCAGTGAATTCGACAGCTCCTACAATGAGCAGTTCTTC. Translated, it gives CASSEFDSSYNEQFF.

This clone was counted only a few times. V and J are TRBV6-4 and TRBJ1-2; D perhaps matches TRBD1 (5 bases). This CDR3 has 13 residues. Germline V gene sequence: CDR1 MRHNA, CDR2 SNTAGT. Trimming left V 6 bases short and J 4 bases short, with 12 bases between. In nucleotides, the CDR3 is TGTGCCAGCAGCCCAGGGTACGGCTATGGCTACACCTTC. Protein product: CASSPGYGYGYTF.

The chain links TRBV5-1 to TRBJ2-1, with 7 bases that match TRBD1. The trim removed 0 bases at V and 12 bases at J, leaving 12 bases unmatched. Germline CDR1 reads SGHRS; CDR2 reads YFSETQ. This CDR3 has 15 residues. As DNA, the CDR3 is TGCGCCAGCAGCTTGGGACAGGGAACTACAATGAGGCAGTTCTTC. Its translation: CASSLGQGTTMRQFF.

The chain combines TRBV10-3 with TRBJ2-3; 10 bases map to TRBD2. CDR1 and CDR2 (germline): ENHRY, SYGVKD. CDR3 length equals 16 residues. The J segment lost 4 bases and the V segment lost 0 bases, leaving 4 bases of the junction unmatched. Written as DNA, the CDR3 is TGTGCCATCAGTGAGTCTTCAGCGGGGGGGCCAGATACGCAGTATTTT. Its translation: CAISESSAGGPDTQYF.

V is TRBV24-1 and J is TRBJ2-2; 7 nucleotides agree with TRBD1. The germline gives CDR1 KGHDR, CDR2 SFDVKD. Trimming cost V 9 bases and J 5 bases; bases outside gene matches: 8. This CDR3 region has 14 residues. CDR3 residues: CATETGTSTGELFF. DNA of the CDR3: TGTGCCACCGAGACAGGGACCTCGACCGGGGAGCTGTTTTTT.

DNA of the CDR3: TGTGCCAGCAGTGAAGCTGGAGAATTCTATGGCTACACCTTC. It translates to CASSEAGEFYGYTF. The chain couples TRBV6-1 to TRBJ1-2; D remains unclear. Looked up from germline, CDR1 is MNHNS and CDR2 is SASEGT. This CDR3 comprises 14 residues. The V end lost 0 bases, the J end lost 4 bases, and 9 bases lay between the germline ends.

The CDR3 DNA reads TGTGCCAGCAGTTCGACTCTTACCGAAGCTTTCTTT. Translating gives CASSSTLTEAFF. This sequence joins TRBV2 and TRBJ1-1; D remains ambiguous. CDR1 and CDR2 from the germline V gene are SNHLY and FYNNEI. This CDR3 has 12 residues. V was clipped by 5 bases and J by 8 bases, with 12 bases between them.

The CDR3 here is CASSPGQGRYTF. For the CDR3, the DNA is TGTGCCAGCAGTCCGGGACAGGGCCGCTACACCTTC. The chain is built from TRBV6-5 and TRBJ1-2; 9 nucleotides line up with TRBD1. From germline, CDR1 is MNHEY and CDR2 SVGAGI. CDR3 size: 12 residues. V dropped 5 bases and J dropped 9; count of bases not matched to a gene: 4.

The chain links TRBV7-3 to TRBJ2-5; maybe TRBD1 (5 bases). V lost 0 bases and J lost 5, with 13 bases in between. Germline V gives CDR1 SGHTA, CDR2 FQGTGA. The CDR3 sequence is 15 residues long. CDR3 amino acids: CASSLTLGPEETQYF. CDR3 coding DNA: TGTGCCAGCAGCTTAACGTTGGGGCCAGAGGAGACCCAGTACTTC.

V gene TRBV9 combines with J gene TRBJ1-6; 7 bases are shared with TRBD1. J lost 8 bases, V lost 3 bases, and 11 bases had no gene match. The CDR3 is 16 amino acids. Germline assignment: CDR1 SGDLS and CDR2 YYNGEE. The CDR3 DNA follows: TGTGCCAGCAGCGAGGGCTCCCAGGGGGTAGATTCACCCCTCCACTTT. Its translation: CASSEGSQGVDSPLHF.

CDR3 DNA: TGTGCCAGCAGCGTAGCCCAGGGTGGGGAAAAACTGTTTTTT. This encodes CASSVAQGGEKLFF. The rearrangement links TRBV9 to TRBJ1-4; D possibly corresponds to TRBD1 (5 bases). The CDR3 loop spans 14 amino acids. CDR1 is SGDLS and CDR2 is YYNGEE in the germline V gene. The ends were cut back, 0 bases at V and 8 bases at J, with 11 bases in the middle. The full variable domain, rest sourced from reference TRBV9 and TRBJ1-4, is DSGVTQTPKHLITATGQRVTLRCSPRSGDLSVYWYQQSLDQGLQFLIQYYNGEERAKGNILERFSAQQFPDLHSELNLSSLELGDSALYFCASSVAQGGEKLFFGSGTQLSVL.

The chain joins TRBV29-1 to TRBJ2-1, with D possibly matching TRBD2 (6 bases). This CDR3 is built from 11 residues. Trimming pared 3 bases from V and 10 bases from J, leaving 10 bases between. Germline lookup yields CDR1 SQVTM and CDR2 ANQGSEA. This chain's CDR3 is CSVDVGGEQFF. In DNA form, the CDR3 reads TGCAGCGTTGATGTTGGGGGGGAGCAGTTCTTC.

This CDR3 reads CASSLGGPSEKLFF. The CDR3 nucleotides are TGTGCCAGCAGCTTAGGGGGCCCTTCGGAAAAACTGTTTTTT. The rearrangement joins TRBV11-2 to TRBJ1-4; D is perhaps TRBD1 (5 bases). Germline CDR1 SGHAT, CDR2 FQNNGV. This CDR3 contains 14 residues. V was shortened by 1 base and J by 8 bases, with 11 bases between the two germline ends.

The gene calls are TRBV6-1 and TRBJ2-1, with unresolved D. V lost 3 bases, J lost 5 bases, and 5 bases lay in between. Germline V CDR1 and CDR2: MNHNS, SASEGT. The CDR3 is 12 amino acids. The CDR3 reads CASSESNNEQFF. CDR3 sequence (DNA): TGTGCCAGCAGTGAGAGCAACAATGAGCAGTTCTTC.

This clone was counted between two and nine times. This sequence joins TRBV15 and TRBJ2-5; 9 nucleotides line up with TRBD2. There are 14 residues in the CDR3. The ends lost 8 bases at V and 5 bases at J; junction bases unmatched: 9. Germline CDR1 LNHNV, CDR2 YYDKDF (reference sequence). This CDR3 reads CATGAGGQAETQYF. The CDR3 nucleotides read TGTGCCACCGGAGCGGGGGGCCAAGCGGAGACCCAGTACTTC.